This T cell receptor (beta chain) was captured by sequencing in a study of cytomegalovirus exposure and HLA in healthy donors. Researchers ran the PCR with 60 Vbeta and 13 Jbeta primers. Only in-frame clones appear in the TCRdb table, and some are missing; sequencing was by immunoSEQ multiplex PCR. Here the sample spans roughly 150,000 clones, approximately 88% being singletons. V was cut by 5 bases and J by 0 bases, with 7 bases left in between. CDR3 length: 13 residues. The germline gives CDR1 LNHDA, CDR2 SQIVND (reference sequence). Input material: PBMCs. The TCR originated in a woman younger than 30 in good health and CMV-seronegative. This chain connects TRBV19 to TRBJ1-2; no clear D. The CDR3 DNA sequence: TGTGCCAGTAGTGCGGGGACTAACTATGGCTACACCTTC. Its translation is CASSAGTNYGYTF.